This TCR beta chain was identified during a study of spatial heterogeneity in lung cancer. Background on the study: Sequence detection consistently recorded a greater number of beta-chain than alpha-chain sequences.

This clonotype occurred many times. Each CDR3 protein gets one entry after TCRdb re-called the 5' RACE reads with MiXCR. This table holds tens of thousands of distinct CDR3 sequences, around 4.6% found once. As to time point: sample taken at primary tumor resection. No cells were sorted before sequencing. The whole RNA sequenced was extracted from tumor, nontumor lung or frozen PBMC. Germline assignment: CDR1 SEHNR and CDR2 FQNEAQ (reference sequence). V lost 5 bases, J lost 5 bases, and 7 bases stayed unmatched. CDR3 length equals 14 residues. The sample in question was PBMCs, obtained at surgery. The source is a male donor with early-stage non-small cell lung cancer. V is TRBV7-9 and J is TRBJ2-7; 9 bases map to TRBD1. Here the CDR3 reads CASSPRDRDNEQYF. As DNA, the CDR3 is TGTGCCAGCAGCCCCCGGGACAGGGACAACGAGCAGTACTTC.